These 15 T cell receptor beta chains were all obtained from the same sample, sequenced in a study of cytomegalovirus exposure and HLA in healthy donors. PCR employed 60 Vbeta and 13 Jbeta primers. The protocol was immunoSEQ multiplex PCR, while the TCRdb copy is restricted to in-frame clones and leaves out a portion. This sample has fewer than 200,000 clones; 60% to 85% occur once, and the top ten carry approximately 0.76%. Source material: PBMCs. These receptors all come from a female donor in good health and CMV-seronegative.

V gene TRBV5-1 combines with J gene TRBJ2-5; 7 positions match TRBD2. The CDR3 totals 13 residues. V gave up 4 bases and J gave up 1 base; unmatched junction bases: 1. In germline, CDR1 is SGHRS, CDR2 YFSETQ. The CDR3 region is CASSRGGQETQYF. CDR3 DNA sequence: TGCGCCAGCAGCCGCGGGGGCCAAGAGACCCAGTACTTC.

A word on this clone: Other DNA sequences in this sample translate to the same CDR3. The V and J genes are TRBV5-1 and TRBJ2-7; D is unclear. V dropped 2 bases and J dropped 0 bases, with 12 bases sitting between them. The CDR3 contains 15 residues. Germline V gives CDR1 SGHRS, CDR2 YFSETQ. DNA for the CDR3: TGCGCCAGCAGCTTTAACCTAGGCAGCTCCTACGAGCAGTACTTC. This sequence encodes CASSFNLGSSYEQYF.

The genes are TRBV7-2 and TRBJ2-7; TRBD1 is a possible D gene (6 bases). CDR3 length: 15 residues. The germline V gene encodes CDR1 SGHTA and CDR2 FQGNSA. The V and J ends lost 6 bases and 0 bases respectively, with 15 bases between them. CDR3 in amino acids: CASRSPGTSSYEQYF. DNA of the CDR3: TGTGCCAGCAGGAGCCCCGGGACAAGCTCCTACGAGCAGTACTTC. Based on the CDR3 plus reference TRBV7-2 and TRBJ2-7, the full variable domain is GAGVSQSPSNKVTEKGKDVELRCDPISGHTALYWYRQSLGQGLEFLIYFQGNSAPDKSGLPSDRFSAERTGGSVSTLTIQRTQQEDSAVYLCASRSPGTSSYEQYFGPGTRLTVT.

In DNA, the CDR3 is TGTGCCAGCAGTGAATGGTGGGACAGGGGCTTCGATACGCAGTATTTT. Protein sequence: CASSEWWDRGFDTQYF. The chain uses TRBV6-1 and TRBJ2-3, with 10 bases that match TRBD1. This CDR3 region has 16 residues. Germline values: CDR1 MNHNS, CDR2 SASEGT. Germline trimming cut 2 bases from V and 6 bases from J; bases unmatched to any gene: 8.

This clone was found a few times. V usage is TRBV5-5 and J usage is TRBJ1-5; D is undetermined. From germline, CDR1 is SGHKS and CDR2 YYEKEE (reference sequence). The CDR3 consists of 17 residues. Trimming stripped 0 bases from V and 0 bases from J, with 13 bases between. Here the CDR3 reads CASSLASGNPSNQPQHF. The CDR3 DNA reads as TGTGCCAGCAGCTTGGCTTCGGGAAACCCTAGCAATCAGCCCCAGCATTTT.

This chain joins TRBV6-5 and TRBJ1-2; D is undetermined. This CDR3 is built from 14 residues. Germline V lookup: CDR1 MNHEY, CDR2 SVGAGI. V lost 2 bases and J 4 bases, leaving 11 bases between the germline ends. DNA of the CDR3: TGTGCCAGCAGTTACGGCGCGGGCGGCTATGGCTACACCTTC. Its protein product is CASSYGAGGYGYTF.

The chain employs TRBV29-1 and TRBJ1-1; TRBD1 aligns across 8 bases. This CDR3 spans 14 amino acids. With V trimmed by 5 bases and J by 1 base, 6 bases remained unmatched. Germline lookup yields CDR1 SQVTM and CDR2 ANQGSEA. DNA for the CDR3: TGCAGCGTTTCCCTGACAGGGGAGAACACTGAAGCTTTCTTT. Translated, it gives CSVSLTGENTEAFF.

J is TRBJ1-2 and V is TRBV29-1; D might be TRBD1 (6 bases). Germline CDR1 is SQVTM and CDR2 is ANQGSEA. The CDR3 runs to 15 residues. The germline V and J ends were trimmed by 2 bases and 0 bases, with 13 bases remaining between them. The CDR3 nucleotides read TGCAGCGTTGAAACCCGGGACACCACTAACTATGGCTACACCTTC. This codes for CSVETRDTTNYGYTF.

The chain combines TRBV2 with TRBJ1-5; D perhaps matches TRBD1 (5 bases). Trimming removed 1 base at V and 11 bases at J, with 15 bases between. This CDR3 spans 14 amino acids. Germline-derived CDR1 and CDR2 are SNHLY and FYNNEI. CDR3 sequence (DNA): TGTGCCAGCAGTGAAGGGGAGGGACTTTCAGCCCAGCATTTT. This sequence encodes CASSEGEGLSAQHF.

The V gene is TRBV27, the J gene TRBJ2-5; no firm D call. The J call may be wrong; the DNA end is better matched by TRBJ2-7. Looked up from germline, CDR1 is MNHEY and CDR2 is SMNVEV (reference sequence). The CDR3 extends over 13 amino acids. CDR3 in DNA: TGTGCCAGCAGGTTCTCGACCGGGTACGAGCAGTACTTC. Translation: CASRFSTGYEQYF.

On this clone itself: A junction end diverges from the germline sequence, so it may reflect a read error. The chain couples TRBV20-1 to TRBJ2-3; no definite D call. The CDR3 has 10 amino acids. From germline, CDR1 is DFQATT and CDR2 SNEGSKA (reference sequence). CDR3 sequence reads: CSARRDTQYF. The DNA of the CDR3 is TGCAGCGCTAGGAGAGATACGCAGTATTTT.

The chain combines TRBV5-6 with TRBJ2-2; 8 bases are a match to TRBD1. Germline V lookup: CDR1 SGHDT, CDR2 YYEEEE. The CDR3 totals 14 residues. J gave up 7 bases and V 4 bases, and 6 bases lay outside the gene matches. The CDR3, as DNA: TGTGCCAGCAGCGGCGCGACAGGGGTCGGGGAGCTGTTTTTT. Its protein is CASSGATGVGELFF.

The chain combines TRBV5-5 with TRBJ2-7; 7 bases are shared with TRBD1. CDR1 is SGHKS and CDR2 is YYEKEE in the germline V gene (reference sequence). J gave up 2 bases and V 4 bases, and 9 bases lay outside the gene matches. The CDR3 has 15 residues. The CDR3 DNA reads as TGTGCCAGCAGCCGGGGACAGCTCTTGGCCTACGAGCAGTACTTC. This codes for CASSRGQLLAYEQYF.

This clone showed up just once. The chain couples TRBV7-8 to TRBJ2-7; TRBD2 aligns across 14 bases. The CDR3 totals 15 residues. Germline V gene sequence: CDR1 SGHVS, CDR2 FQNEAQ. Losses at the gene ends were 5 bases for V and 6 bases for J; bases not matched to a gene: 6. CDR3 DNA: TGTGCCAGCAGCGGGGGACTAGCGGGAGTCGCCGAGCAGTACTTC. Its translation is CASSGGLAGVAEQYF.

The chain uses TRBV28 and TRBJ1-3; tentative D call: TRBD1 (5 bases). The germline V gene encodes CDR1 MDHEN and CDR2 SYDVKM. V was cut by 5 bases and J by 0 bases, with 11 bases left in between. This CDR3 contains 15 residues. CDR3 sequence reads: CASSGRVGSGNTIYF. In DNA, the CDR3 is TGTGCCAGCAGTGGCAGGGTCGGCTCTGGAAACACCATATATTTT. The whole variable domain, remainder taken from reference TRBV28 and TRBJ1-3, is DVKVTQSSRYLVKRTGEKVFLECVQDMDHENMFWYRQDPGLGLRLIYFSYDVKMKEKGDIPEGYSVSREKKERFSLILESASTNQTSMYLCASSGRVGSGNTIYFGEGSWLTVV.